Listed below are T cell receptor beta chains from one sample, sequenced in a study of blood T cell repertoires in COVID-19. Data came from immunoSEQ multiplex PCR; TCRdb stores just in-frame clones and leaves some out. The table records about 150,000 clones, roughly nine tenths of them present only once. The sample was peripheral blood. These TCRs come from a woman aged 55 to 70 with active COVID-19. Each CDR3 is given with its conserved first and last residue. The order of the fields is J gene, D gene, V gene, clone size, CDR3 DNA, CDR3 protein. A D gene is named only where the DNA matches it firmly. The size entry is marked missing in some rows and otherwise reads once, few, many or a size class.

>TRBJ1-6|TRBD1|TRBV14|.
TGTGCCAGCAGCCGCTACAGGGGGAATTCACCCCTCCACTTT
CASSRYRGNSPLHF
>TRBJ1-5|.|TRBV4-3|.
TGCGCCAGCAGCCAAGATTACAGCACCTCGGGGCAGCCCCAGCATTTT
CASSQDYSTSGQPQHF
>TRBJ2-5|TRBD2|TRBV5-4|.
TGTGCCAGCAGCTTGGCGGGACTAGCGAAGGCAGAGACCCAGTACTTC
CASSLAGLAKAETQYF
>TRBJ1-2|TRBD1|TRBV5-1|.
TGCGCCAGCAGCCCTATGGACAGGGGTCTTGGCTACACCTTC
CASSPMDRGLGYTF
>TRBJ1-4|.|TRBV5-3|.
TGTGCCAGAAGCTTGGAAAGGCAGGAGGATGAAAAACTGTTTTTT
CARSLERQEDEKLFF
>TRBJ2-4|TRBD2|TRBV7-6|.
TGTGCCAGCAGCTCCAGCGGGAGCGCCAAAAACATTCAGTACTTC
CASSSSGSAKNIQYF
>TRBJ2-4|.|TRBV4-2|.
TGTGCCAGCAGCCAAGAGGCTCTCCGCTCTCAAGCCAAAAACATTCAGTACTTC
CASSQEALRSQAKNIQYF
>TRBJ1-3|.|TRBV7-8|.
TGTGCCAGCAGCTTAGGCGCCTTAAACACCATATATTTT
CASSLGALNTIYF
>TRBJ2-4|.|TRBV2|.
TGTGCCAGCGGGGAGTACAAAAACATTCAGTACTTC
CASGEYKNIQYF
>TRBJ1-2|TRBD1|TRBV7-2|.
TGTGGTGGACAGGGAGCTAACTATGGCTACACCTTC
CGGQGANYGYTF
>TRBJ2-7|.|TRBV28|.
TGTGCCAGTACAGAAAAATCTTTGTACGAGCAGTACTTC
CASTEKSLYEQYF
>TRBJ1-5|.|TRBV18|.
TGTGCCAGCTCACCACCCGGGGGGAATCAGCCCCAGCATTTT
CASSPPGGNQPQHF
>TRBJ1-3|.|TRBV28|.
TGTGCCAGCAGTTTTCGGGGAGGCCTAGGAAACACCATATATTTT
CASSFRGGLGNTIYF
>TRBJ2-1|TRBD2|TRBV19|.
TGTGCCAGTAGTATCAGGACTAGCGGGAGCCGGGCCAGATCCTACAATGAGCAGTTCTTC
CASSIRTSGSRARSYNEQFF
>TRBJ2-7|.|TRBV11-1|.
TGTGCCAGCAGCTTACGGAATGGAGCATACGAGCAGTACTTC
CASSLRNGAYEQYF
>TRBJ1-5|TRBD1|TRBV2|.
TGTGCCAGCAGTGCAACAGGGGGAGGTCAGCCCCAGCATTTT
CASSATGGGQPQHF
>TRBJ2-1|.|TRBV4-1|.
TGCGCCAGCAGCCAACCACTAAGGCGGTTGAATGAGCAGTTCTTC
CASSQPLRRLNEQFF
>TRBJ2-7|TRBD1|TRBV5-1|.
TGCGCCAGCAGAGGAACCGGGACAGGGAAGCACTACGAGCAGTACTTC
CASRGTGTGKHYEQYF
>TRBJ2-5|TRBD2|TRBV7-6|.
TGTGCCAGCAGCCGACCGGGACTAGCGGGAGGGGCTCAAGAGACCCAGTACTTC
CASSRPGLAGGAQETQYF
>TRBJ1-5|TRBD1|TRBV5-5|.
TGTGCCAGCAGCTTGGGGACAGGGCCTAGCAATCAGCCCCAGCATTTT
CASSLGTGPSNQPQHF
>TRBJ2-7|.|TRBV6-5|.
TGTGCCAGCAGTTACTCTCCCAGCGGGACATACGAGCAGTACTTC
CASSYSPSGTYEQYF
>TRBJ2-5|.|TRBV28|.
TGTGCCAGCAATGGGGGGAAGACCCAGTACTTC
CASNGGKTQYF
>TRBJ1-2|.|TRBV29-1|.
TGCAGCGCTCCGGACAGTTCGACTCACTATGGCTACACCTTC
CSAPDSSTHYGYTF
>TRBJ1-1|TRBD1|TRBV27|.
TGTGCCAGCAGGGAGACAGGGATTGGGACTGAAGCTTTCTTT
CASRETGIGTEAFF
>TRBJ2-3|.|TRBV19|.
TGTGCCAGTAGTCCGACGGTGGGCACGCAGTATTTT
CASSPTVGTQYF
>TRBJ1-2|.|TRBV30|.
TGTGCCTGGAGTGTATCGGTCGGGGAGGGGGGCTACACCTTC
CAWSVSVGEGGYTF
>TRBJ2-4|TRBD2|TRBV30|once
TGTGCCTGGCGTCCTAAGGGCGGGGGTGCCAAAAACATTCAGTACTTC
CAWRPKGGGAKNIQYF
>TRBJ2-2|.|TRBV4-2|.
TGTGCCAGCAGCCAAGAAAGGACTCACACCGGGGAGCTGTTTTTT
CASSQERTHTGELFF
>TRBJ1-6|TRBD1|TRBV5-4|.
TGTGCCAGCAGCCCCGACAGGGGGGAAAATTCACCCCTCCACTTT
CASSPDRGENSPLHF
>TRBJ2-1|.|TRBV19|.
TGTGCCAGTTCACCGACTAGCTACAATGAGCAGTTCTTC
CASSPTSYNEQFF
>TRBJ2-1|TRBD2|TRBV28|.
TGTGCCAGCAGTTTAAGGGGACTAGCCTACAATGAGCAGTTCTTC
CASSLRGLAYNEQFF
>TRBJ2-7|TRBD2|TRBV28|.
TGCGGCACAAGGACTAGCTCCTACGAGCAGTACTTC
CGTRTSSYEQYF
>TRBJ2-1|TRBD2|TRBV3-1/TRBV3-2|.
TGTGCCAGCAGCCCACTAGCGGGAGGGTACAATGAGCAGTTCTTC
CASSPLAGGYNEQFF